Listed here is a single T cell receptor beta chain. The sample comes from a study of blood T cell repertoires in COVID-19. Overall study context: Acute and convalescent COVID-19 samples came from the United States, Italy and Spain.

Per the germline V gene, CDR1 is SGHAT and CDR2 is FQDESV (reference sequence). CDR3 length: 13 amino acids. Trimming shortened V by 5 bases and J by 2 bases, and 10 bases separated the two germline ends. Clones were sequenced by immunoSEQ multiplex PCR, and TCRdb holds only the in-frame ones, with some missing. The sample yields some 380,000 clones, more than 75% seen once. This TCR was sampled from a human donor with acute or convalescent COVID-19. The donor label of this sample is uncertain. The specimen sequenced was peripheral blood. The rearrangement uses TRBV11-1 and TRBJ2-7, with D possibly matching TRBD2 (6 bases). CDR3 in amino acids: CASSPRTTYEQYF. The CDR3 DNA reads TGTGCCAGCAGCCCTCGGACTACCTACGAGCAGTACTTC.